This is a list of T cell receptor beta chains from one sample in a study of blood T cell repertoires in COVID-19. Assay used: immunoSEQ multiplex PCR; TCRdb lists only in-frame clones, some missing. The sample includes over 150,000 clones, around 81% of them seen just once. The sequencing input was peripheral blood. The receptors shown here come from an elderly woman with COVID-19, enrolled during active disease. The CDR3 runs from the conserved cysteine through the conserved F or W. Fields, in order: J gene, clone size, D gene, V gene, CDR3 protein, CDR3 DNA. A D gene is named only where the DNA matches it firmly. Size is stated for part of the rows, as once, few or many counts, or as a class when the clone is expanded.

TRBJ1-6,NA,NA,TRBV28,CASSSHSPWALHF,TGTGCCAGCAGTTCTCACAGCCCCTGGGCCCTCCACTTT
TRBJ1-1,NA,TRBD1,TRBV19,CASSNRGRFGGSEAFF,TGTGCCAGTAGTAACAGGGGGCGATTCGGAGGGTCTGAAGCTTTCTTT
TRBJ2-7,NA,TRBD1,TRBV14,CASSRGQMGEQYF,TGTGCCAGCAGCCGGGGACAGATGGGCGAGCAGTACTTC
TRBJ2-5,NA,TRBD2,TRBV6-5,CASSTGTTGETQYF,TGTGCCAGCAGTACCGGGACTACGGGCGAGACCCAGTACTTC
TRBJ2-3,few,TRBD1,TRBV5-5,CASSIDRASFTQYF,TGTGCCAGCAGCATCGACAGGGCTAGTTTTACGCAGTATTTT
TRBJ1-5,few,NA,TRBV6-6,CASREQGYQPQHF,TGTGCCAGTCGAGAGCAGGGGTATCAGCCCCAGCATTTT
TRBJ2-7,few,TRBD2,TRBV5-1,CASSLAALAGEQYF,TGCGCCAGCAGCTTGGCAGCACTAGCGGGAGAGCAGTACTTC
TRBJ2-7,NA,TRBD2,TRBV6-5,CASEGGALYEQYF,TGTGCCAGCGAGGGAGGGGCGCTCTACGAGCAGTACTTC
TRBJ2-7,NA,TRBD2,TRBV5-1,CASARTSGSYEQYF,TGCGCCAGCGCCAGGACTAGCGGGAGCTACGAGCAGTACTTC
TRBJ2-2,NA,NA,TRBV4-1,CASSQRTGGGSSGELFF,TGCGCCAGCAGCCAGCGAACAGGGGGAGGGAGCTCCGGGGAGCTGTTTTTT
TRBJ1-6,NA,TRBD1,TRBV19,CASRQGQVRSPLHF,TGTGCCAGTCGACAGGGTCAGGTCCGATCACCCCTCCACTTT
TRBJ1-1,NA,TRBD1,TRBV5-1,CASSSTGGVTEAFF,TGCGCCAGCAGCTCTACAGGGGGCGTCACTGAAGCTTTCTTT
TRBJ2-1,NA,NA,TRBV9,CASSVSFEGSGFF,TGTGCCAGCAGCGTGAGTTTCGAGGGCTCGGGATTCTTC
TRBJ2-1,NA,NA,TRBV29-1,CSVAGAPGGNEQFF,TGCAGCGTTGCAGGGGCTCCCGGTGGCAATGAGCAGTTCTTC
TRBJ2-1,NA,TRBD2,TRBV5-1,CASSFLAGEVNEQFF,TGCGCCAGCAGCTTTTTAGCGGGAGAGGTCAATGAGCAGTTCTTC
TRBJ1-1,NA,NA,TRBV11-1,CASSLGGFTQQAFF,TGTGCCAGCAGCTTAGGAGGCTTTACCCAACAAGCTTTCTTT
TRBJ1-6,once,TRBD1,TRBV19,CASSDTGGDSPLHF,TGTGCCAGTAGTGACACAGGGGGCGACTCACCCCTCCACTTT
TRBJ1-3,NA,NA,TRBV2,CASRTQGFSGNTIYF,TGTGCCAGCAGAACCCAGGGGTTCTCTGGAAACACCATATATTTT
TRBJ1-5,NA,TRBD1,TRBV5-5,CASSLAGTGGNSNQPQHF,TGTGCCAGCAGCCTTGCCGGGACAGGGGGTAACAGCAATCAGCCCCAGCATTTT
TRBJ2-1,NA,NA,TRBV6-5,CASSFIESSEQFF,TGTGCCAGCAGTTTTATAGAGTCAAGTGAGCAGTTCTTC
TRBJ1-6,NA,NA,TRBV6-5,CASRTRDFNSPLHF,TGTGCCAGCAGGACCCGGGACTTTAATTCACCCCTCCACTTT
TRBJ2-2,NA,TRBD2,TRBV2,CASSRSGGLAGLLNTGELFF,TGTGCCAGCAGTCGCAGTGGAGGACTAGCGGGGTTACTGAACACCGGGGAGCTGTTTTTT
TRBJ1-1,NA,TRBD1,TRBV9,CASSARQGTEAFF,TGTGCCAGCAGCGCCCGACAGGGCACTGAAGCTTTCTTT
TRBJ2-1,NA,NA,TRBV5-4,CASSQGKGEQFF,TGTGCCAGCAGCCAAGGGAAGGGGGAGCAGTTCTTC
TRBJ2-5,NA,NA,TRBV11-3,CASSLVRQVQETQYF,TGTGCCAGCAGCTTAGTACGGCAGGTCCAAGAGACCCAGTACTTC